This is a list of T cell receptor beta chains from one sample in a study of identical twins. TCRdb redid the calling of the 5' RACE reads with MiXCR, one entry per CDR3 protein. The data show roughly 470,000 distinct CDR3 sequences, with 13% to 15% seen just once and approximately 0.98% held by the top ten. This sample also appeared in a second study, on yellow fever vaccine responses in identical twins.

Sequencing was carried out using CD4+ T cells sorted from blood. All receptors derive from a woman between 18 and 30 years old in good health. CDR3s include the opening cysteine and the closing phenylalanine or tryptophan. The order of the fields is clone size, V gene, J gene, D gene, CDR3 protein, CDR3 DNA. The D gene is left open where the match is weak. Clone sizes are given selectively: once, few, many, or a class where the clone is expanded.

clone size: few
V gene: TRBV9
J gene: TRBJ2-6
D gene: -
CDR3 protein: CASSVAQTDFSGANVLTF
CDR3 DNA: TGTGCCAGCAGCGTAGCCCAAACGGACTTCTCTGGGGCCAACGTCCTGACTTTC

clone size: -
V gene: TRBV20-1
J gene: TRBJ2-7
D gene: TRBD2
CDR3 protein: CSARVLAGVSEQYF
CDR3 DNA: TGCAGTGCTAGAGTCCTAGCGGGAGTATCCGAGCAGTACTTC

clone size: few
V gene: TRBV28
J gene: TRBJ2-6
D gene: -
CDR3 protein: CASSSTLSGANVLTF
CDR3 DNA: TGTGCCAGCAGTTCGACACTCTCTGGGGCCAACGTCCTGACTTTC

clone size: many
V gene: TRBV27
J gene: TRBJ2-5
D gene: TRBD1
CDR3 protein: CASSPDRVQETQYF
CDR3 DNA: TGTGCCAGCAGTCCCGACAGGGTTCAAGAGACCCAGTACTTC

clone size: -
V gene: TRBV11-2
J gene: TRBJ2-7
D gene: TRBD1
CDR3 protein: CASSRAGQGREEQYF
CDR3 DNA: TGTGCCAGCAGCCGAGCCGGACAGGGAAGGGAGGAGCAGTACTTC

clone size: many
V gene: TRBV6-2/TRBV6-3
J gene: TRBJ2-2
D gene: TRBD2
CDR3 protein: CASSTGGPGELFF
CDR3 DNA: TGTGCCAGCAGTACGGGGGGTCCCGGGGAGCTGTTTTTT

clone size: many
V gene: TRBV13
J gene: TRBJ2-1
D gene: -
CDR3 protein: CASARDNEQFF
CDR3 DNA: TGTGCCAGCGCCCGAGACAATGAGCAGTTCTTC

clone size: -
V gene: TRBV3-1
J gene: TRBJ2-2
D gene: TRBD1
CDR3 protein: CASSQGDRGTGELFF
CDR3 DNA: TGTGCCAGCAGCCAAGGCGACAGGGGGACCGGGGAGCTGTTTTTT

clone size: few
V gene: TRBV5-5
J gene: TRBJ1-3
D gene: -
CDR3 protein: CASSLGPDGGNTIYF
CDR3 DNA: TGTGCCAGCAGCCTAGGCCCGGACGGAGGAAACACCATATATTTT

clone size: few
V gene: TRBV6-5
J gene: TRBJ2-1
D gene: -
CDR3 protein: CASSYKGSSYNEQFF
CDR3 DNA: TGTGCCAGCAGTTACAAGGGGAGCTCCTACAATGAGCAGTTCTTC

clone size: few
V gene: TRBV6-5
J gene: TRBJ1-4
D gene: -
CDR3 protein: CASSYPAAPRVSTNEKLFF
CDR3 DNA: TGTGCCAGCAGTTACCCGGCGGCGCCACGCGTATCAACTAATGAAAAACTGTTTTTT

clone size: -
V gene: TRBV5-1
J gene: TRBJ2-7
D gene: TRBD1
CDR3 protein: CASSRTRQGPYEQYF
CDR3 DNA: TGCGCCAGCAGCCGAACAAGACAGGGTCCCTACGAGCAGTACTTC

clone size: once
V gene: TRBV27
J gene: TRBJ2-1
D gene: -
CDR3 protein: CASILGHQNNEQFF
CDR3 DNA: TGTGCCAGCATTTTAGGCCATCAAAACAATGAGCAGTTCTTC

clone size: many
V gene: TRBV7-9
J gene: TRBJ1-3
D gene: -
CDR3 protein: CASSEGYSGNTIYF
CDR3 DNA: TGTGCCAGCAGCGAGGGGTACTCTGGAAACACCATATATTTT

clone size: -
V gene: TRBV6-2/TRBV6-3
J gene: TRBJ2-6
D gene: -
CDR3 protein: CASSKPGLRITGANVLTF
CDR3 DNA: TGTGCCAGCAGCAAACCGGGACTGAGAATAACTGGGGCCAACGTCCTGACTTTC

clone size: many
V gene: TRBV12-3/TRBV12-4
J gene: TRBJ2-1
D gene: TRBD2
CDR3 protein: CASSLMGLANTEQFF
CDR3 DNA: TGTGCCAGCAGTTTAATGGGACTAGCGAATACTGAGCAGTTCTTC

clone size: many
V gene: TRBV12-3/TRBV12-4
J gene: TRBJ2-7
D gene: TRBD1
CDR3 protein: CASSFPGGHEQYF
CDR3 DNA: TGTGCCAGCAGTTTCCCAGGGGGCCACGAGCAGTACTTC

clone size: -
V gene: TRBV20-1
J gene: TRBJ2-7
D gene: -
CDR3 protein: CSARNVHGVVEQYF
CDR3 DNA: TGCAGTGCTAGGAACGTCCACGGGGTGGTCGAGCAGTACTTC

clone size: few
V gene: TRBV5-6
J gene: TRBJ1-1
D gene: -
CDR3 protein: CASSIRLKNTEAFF
CDR3 DNA: TGTGCCAGCAGCATTAGACTGAAGAACACTGAAGCTTTCTTT

clone size: few
V gene: TRBV20-1
J gene: TRBJ2-7
D gene: TRBD2
CDR3 protein: CSASGLAVYEQYF
CDR3 DNA: TGCAGTGCTTCGGGACTAGCGGTCTACGAGCAGTACTTC

clone size: few
V gene: TRBV15
J gene: TRBJ2-7
D gene: -
CDR3 protein: CATSRDSKFGQYF
CDR3 DNA: TGTGCCACCAGCAGAGACTCTAAATTCGGGCAGTACTTC

clone size: -
V gene: TRBV9
J gene: TRBJ2-3
D gene: -
CDR3 protein: CASSVEGGRNTDTQYF
CDR3 DNA: TGTGCCAGCAGCGTAGAGGGGGGTAGGAACACAGATACGCAGTATTTT

clone size: few
V gene: TRBV10-3
J gene: TRBJ1-1
D gene: -
CDR3 protein: CAISGTDKNTEAFF
CDR3 DNA: TGTGCCATCAGTGGGACAGACAAGAACACTGAAGCTTTCTTT

clone size: few
V gene: TRBV11-1
J gene: TRBJ2-3
D gene: TRBD1
CDR3 protein: CASSSLAGTGERADTQYF
CDR3 DNA: TGTGCCAGCAGCTCCCTCGCTGGGACAGGGGAGAGGGCAGATACGCAGTATTTT

clone size: few
V gene: TRBV10-2
J gene: TRBJ2-4
D gene: -
CDR3 protein: CASSEAEGGAKNIQYF
CDR3 DNA: TGCGCCAGCAGTGAGGCGGAAGGGGGGGCCAAAAACATTCAGTACTTC

clone size: -
V gene: TRBV29-1
J gene: TRBJ2-1
D gene: -
CDR3 protein: CSVDLAGAGSEQFF
CDR3 DNA: TGCAGCGTTGATTTGGCAGGGGCAGGGAGTGAGCAGTTCTTC

clone size: -
V gene: TRBV4-3
J gene: TRBJ2-1
D gene: TRBD2
CDR3 protein: CASSQEGSGRLNEQFF
CDR3 DNA: TGCGCCAGCAGCCAAGAGGGTAGCGGGAGGTTAAATGAGCAGTTCTTC

clone size: few
V gene: TRBV14
J gene: TRBJ1-2
D gene: -
CDR3 protein: CASSQGYGAGYGYTF
CDR3 DNA: TGTGCCAGCAGCCAAGGATACGGGGCCGGCTATGGCTACACCTTC

clone size: -
V gene: TRBV6-1
J gene: TRBJ2-3
D gene: -
CDR3 protein: CASSRTEADTQYF
CDR3 DNA: TGTGCCAGCAGCCGCACGGAGGCAGATACGCAGTATTTT

clone size: -
V gene: TRBV5-7
J gene: TRBJ2-3
D gene: -
CDR3 protein: CASSLAGEGATDTQYF
CDR3 DNA: TGTGCCAGCAGCTTGGCCGGGGAAGGCGCAACAGATACGCAGTATTTT

clone size: -
V gene: TRBV20-1
J gene: TRBJ2-4
D gene: TRBD2
CDR3 protein: CSARDQGLAGGQNIQYF
CDR3 DNA: TGCAGTGCTAGAGACCAGGGACTAGCGGGAGGGCAAAACATTCAGTACTTC

clone size: -
V gene: TRBV20-1
J gene: TRBJ2-3
D gene: -
CDR3 protein: CSAPSLTQDTQYF
CDR3 DNA: TGCAGTGCTCCATCACTGACTCAGGATACGCAGTATTTT

clone size: many
V gene: TRBV11-2
J gene: TRBJ2-2
D gene: -
CDR3 protein: CASSFWGNTGELFF
CDR3 DNA: TGTGCCAGCAGCTTTTGGGGAAACACCGGGGAGCTGTTTTTT

clone size: many
V gene: TRBV5-1
J gene: TRBJ2-5
D gene: -
CDR3 protein: CASSLQSGAQETQYF
CDR3 DNA: TGCGCCAGCAGCTTGCAATCGGGGGCCCAAGAGACCCAGTACTTC

clone size: few
V gene: TRBV12-3/TRBV12-4
J gene: TRBJ2-7
D gene: -
CDR3 protein: CASSLHAGDNYEQYF
CDR3 DNA: TGTGCCAGCAGTTTGCACGCGGGGGACAACTACGAGCAGTACTTC

clone size: few
V gene: TRBV29-1
J gene: TRBJ2-3
D gene: -
CDR3 protein: CSVGRGLQSSDTQYF
CDR3 DNA: TGCAGCGTGGGGCGGGGCCTACAAAGCTCAGATACGCAGTATTTT

clone size: few
V gene: TRBV12-3/TRBV12-4
J gene: TRBJ1-5
D gene: -
CDR3 protein: CASSAREGHQPQHF
CDR3 DNA: TGTGCCAGCAGTGCCAGGGAGGGGCATCAGCCCCAGCATTTT

clone size: few
V gene: TRBV10-3
J gene: TRBJ2-2
D gene: TRBD1
CDR3 protein: CAISWTGGVTGELFF
CDR3 DNA: TGTGCCATCAGTTGGACAGGGGGGGTCACCGGGGAGCTGTTTTTT